The present T cell receptor (beta chain) was sequenced within a study of blood T cell repertoires in COVID-19. Study summary: Sources were T cells, B-cell-depleted T cells, or PBMCs; the material itself was cDNA or gDNA.

This CDR3 contains 18 residues. With 0 bases removed from V and 0 bases from J, the gap between germline ends came to 16 bases. Germline CDR1 and CDR2: SGDLS and YYNGEE. The method was immunoSEQ multiplex PCR; TCRdb's version includes in-frame clones alone and lacks a portion of them. The table includes about 220,000 clones, roughly nine tenths detected once. The sequence came from a woman between 18 and 29 years old in a cohort exposed to, infected with or recovered from COVID-19 (not recorded which). The gene calls are TRBV9 and TRBJ1-3; the D is unclear. Source material: PBMCs or T cells enriched from blood (not recorded which). CDR3 sequence: CASSVGSLAGSSGNTIYF. DNA of the CDR3: TGTGCCAGCAGCGTAGGGTCCTTGGCAGGTAGCTCTGGAAACACCATATATTTT.